This is a list of T cell receptor beta chains from one sample in a study of blood T cell repertoires in COVID-19. TCRdb's copy holds only in-frame clones and misses some; the assay was immunoSEQ multiplex PCR. The sample records some 110,000 clones, 90% being singletons. The sequencing sample was made of peripheral blood. These receptors all stem from a human donor with active COVID-19. The donor label of this sample is uncertain. Each CDR3 is given without its conserved first and last residue.

TRBJ2-1	TRBV9	ASSVTGGLNEQF
TRBJ1-2	TRBV5-6	ASSLNRGRGYT
TRBJ2-7	TRBV6-6	ASSYHTSVEQY
TRBJ1-2	TRBV6-5	ASTGGQGGYT
TRBJ1-5	TRBV2	ASSALYNQPQH
TRBJ1-4	TRBV19	ASSMGQGTEKLF
TRBJ1-2	TRBV30	AWEGADDYGYT
TRBJ2-1	TRBV3-1/TRBV3-2	ASSQDSGGSYNEQF
TRBJ1-1	TRBV28	ASREQVVPEAF
TRBJ2-3	TRBV15	ATSESPDRPDTQY